Described below is a single T cell receptor beta chain sequence and its context. This clonotype showed up many times. The antigen it recognizes is unknown. Base qualities are not at hand, and no much larger clone is one base apart. The data were taken from a study of prognosis after radiotherapy for stage I lung cancer (dated by TCRdb to about 2021). Broadly, across the study: Fewer than 20 stage I NSCLC patients were enrolled in Nanjing, China, between 2018 and January 2019. All patients were considered medically inoperable, owing to comorbidities in 11 to 12 and refusal of surgery in over 5. The cohort was made up of about twelve men and about 6 women, with a median age of around 70 years and an age range of about 50 to 84 years. The study took one blood sample before SBRT and one after SBRT from each of around 20 patients and sequenced all 40 or so samples. Some 11 patients had adenocarcinoma and over five had squamous cell carcinoma as the tumor histology. Peripheral blood TCR beta repertoires were profiled in stage I NSCLC patients before and after stereotactic body radiotherapy, and the study then linked these repertoires to distant failure. SBRT was not combined with any concurrent therapy in any patient. Newly diagnosed primary stage I lung tumors were found in 13 to 15 patients, while oligometastatic NSCLC after surgical resection of the primary tumor was found in a few. Distant metastases were developed by four of the 19 patients after SBRT, at a median of roughly 7 months, whereas no significant progression was observed in the other 15 patients. Image-guided IMRT or VMAT was used to deliver SBRT in 3 to 5 fractions at a biologically effective dose of at least 100 Gy. Overall study outcomes, separate from this receptor: No adjustment for multiple comparisons was applied to any of the reported P values. After SBRT, the number of unique TCR clones decreased (median about 9,100 before versus some 7,000 after; Wilcoxon paired P=0.011). Post-SBRT Shannon entropy and its change from baseline were lower in patients who developed distant metastases; baseline Shannon entropy was not associated with metastases. Differences in TRBV and TRBJ usage frequencies by metastasis status were reportedly observed in two V genes at baseline and in ten or so V and two J genes after SBRT. Tumor specificity of expanded TCR clones was not determined. The small cohort and short follow-up limited the study, so independent validation of the findings is needed.

Measured from the cysteine to the phenylalanine, the CDR3 is 13 residues long. Left in the record is the CDR3 DNA by itself, 39 bases read in frame from the first base. CDR1 DFQATT and CDR2 SNEGSKA were looked up in the germline V gene (reference sequence). V is pared back by 1 base and J by 2 bases, with 8 bases lying between the germline termini. The TCR beta CDR3 region was amplified from genomic DNA by two rounds of multiplex PCR. The first PCR round used primers specific to each TRBV and TRBJ gene, and the primer sequences were filed in Chinese patent CN105087789A. Universal primers were used in the second round of PCR. The Roche High Pure PCR Template Preparation Kit was used to extract genomic DNA from frozen PBMCs. Libraries were sequenced paired-end with 151 bp reads on an Illumina HiSeq 3000. As for the authors' bioinformatics: CutAdapt was used to remove raw reads lacking the multiplex PCR primer sequences. Using PEAR, the high-quality paired reads were merged into contigs. By aligning each contig to reference sequences, MiXCR assigned the TRB V, D and J gene segments to that contig. To remove sequencing errors, CDR3 sequences were clustered according to base quality and sequence similarity. Shannon entropy, normalized by the natural log of the productive TCR sequence number, served as the measure of diversity. Clonality was defined as one minus Shannon entropy divided by the natural log of the number of unique clonotypes. Using the Youden index from ROC curves, the researchers picked the repertoire-metric cut-offs for progression-free survival, and all analyses were carried out in R 3.5.3. TCRdb reworked the public reads: Q25 trimming with fastp, MiXCR clone assembly, productive beta chains retained. Duplicate CDR3 protein sequences are folded into a single record with the most common DNA and genes. These V and J calls originate from TCRdb's pipeline instead of the authors' own analysis. Across this sample there are more than 15,000 distinct CDR3 sequences, with about a sixth seen only once. Clones ranked in the top ten supply 38% of the sample.

All patients had node-negative disease on CT and PET/CT, and none had a history of other malignancies or had previously received chemotherapy or radiotherapy. About 6.3 milliliters of peripheral venous blood were drawn into EDTA tubes at each of two time points. Ficoll-Paque Plus density-gradient centrifugation was used to isolate PBMCs. Right after collection, samples were placed at -80 degrees C and kept there until analysis. The sample here was PBMCs, taken before or after stereotactic body radiation therapy (not recorded which). This chain is built from TRBV20-1 and TRBJ1-2, with the D segment identity uncertain. The origin of this receptor is a donor aged 50 or older with non-small cell lung cancer. This receptor has the CDR3 CSARAPENYGYTF. The nucleotide sequence is given as TGCAGTGCTAGAGCCCCCGAGAACTATGGCTACACCTTC.